The present T cell receptor beta chain was sequenced within a study of blood T cells in healthy people across ages (dated by TCRdb to the mid-2010s). Some background on the complete study: Template switching captured roughly one uniquely barcoded TCR beta cDNA molecule per two T cells in model experiments. Donors were grouped into four age groups: young (average approximately 16 years), middle-aged (about 40), aged (about 60) and long-lived (just over 80). Using deep sequencing normalized with unique cDNA molecular identifiers, the study measured how TCR beta repertoire diversity changes with age. For two donors (one aged 18 to 30 and one aged 80 or older), the study analyzed two additional independent replicas of 1 million unique cDNA reads from the same blood draw. To avoid experimental bias, donors of different ages were randomly spread across the sequencing lanes. Results the study describes overall, beyond this receptor: Because profiling used bulk unsorted PBMCs, naive and antigen-experienced compartments could not be compared conclusively. Observed TCR beta diversity correlated strongly with the percentage of naive T cells measured by flow cytometry. Compared with the aged group, the long-lived group had more naive CD4+ T cells, fewer expanded clones and increased TCR diversity, suggesting age selection. Estimates of total diversity based on one million sequenced T cells were considered lower bounds and underestimates. The CMV infection status of donors was not known, potentially confounding age-related changes in expanded clonotypes. Observed TCR beta diversity per million T cells fell roughly linearly with age, and a significant reduction was already apparent by age around 39.

Details on this clonotype: The target of this receptor is not known. The sample holds no much larger clone one base away, and base qualities are not on file.

Inclusive of the bounding cysteine and phenylalanine, the CDR3 is 17 residues long. Only the CDR3 DNA stays, 51 bases, in frame from base 1. CDR1 and CDR2, per the germline V gene (reference sequence), are LGHDT and YNNKEL. The germline V and J ends show losses of 0 bases and 11 bases respectively, and no gene match explains 12 bases of the junction. Donors were a few dozen systemically healthy Caucasian individuals from Russia aged 6 to 90 years. Around 10 milliliters of peripheral blood were drawn from each donor into EDTA-treated Vacutainer tubes. Ficoll-Paque density-gradient centrifugation was used to isolate PBMCs, with at least 6.5 million per sample. Trizol reagent was used to extract total RNA from PBMCs, with at least 6 micrograms per sample. Naive CD45RAhigh/CD27high T cell percentages were measured by flow cytometry on a PBMC aliquot from every donor. The library was produced with 5' RACE. This sample was sequenced with an Illumina HiSeq 2500. A second about 7 to 12 cycle PCR used a sample-barcoded 5' primer and a J-beta primer mix. A unique molecular identifier was introduced onto each TCR beta cDNA molecule by a template-switch 5' adaptor carrying 12 random nucleotides. Each sample yielded at least 2.5 million CDR3-containing paired-end reads. All of the RNA was converted into first-strand cDNA using the Mint cDNA synthesis kit, with a TRBC-specific oligonucleotide serving as the primer. Following uracil-DNA glycosylase treatment, all cDNA underwent a first 18-cycle PCR with the universal primers M1SS and BC2_uni_R. In the source study's methods: For normalization, 1 million high-quality reads were randomly selected from each sample, with every read carrying a distinct molecular identifier. Instead of being binned into consensus sequences, reads that shared molecular identifiers were thrown out. MiTCR, run with a Q25 quality threshold and the strictest error-elimination algorithm, handled CDR3 identification, clonotype clustering and error correction. Lower-bound total TCR beta diversity was estimated with a nonparametric unseen species model using Euler transformation. TCRdb handled the public reads itself, with Q25 trimming in fastp and clone calling in MiXCR, and kept productive beta chains. CDR3 protein duplicates are merged, each entry listing the most common genes and DNA. The authors' filters were not applied to this entry. The sample yields more than 700,000 distinct CDR3 sequences; 53% were counted once. The top ten clonotypes cover approximately 40% of the sample.

The rearrangement combines TRBV3-1 with TRBJ2-5; the central 13 bases match TRBD2. The sample taken for sequencing was blood. This TCR was recovered from a man older than 75 in good health. The CDR3 region: CASSQDGGTSGTNEQYF. The bases read TGTGCCAGCAGCCAAGACGGGGGGACTAGCGGGACTAATGAGCAGTACTTC.